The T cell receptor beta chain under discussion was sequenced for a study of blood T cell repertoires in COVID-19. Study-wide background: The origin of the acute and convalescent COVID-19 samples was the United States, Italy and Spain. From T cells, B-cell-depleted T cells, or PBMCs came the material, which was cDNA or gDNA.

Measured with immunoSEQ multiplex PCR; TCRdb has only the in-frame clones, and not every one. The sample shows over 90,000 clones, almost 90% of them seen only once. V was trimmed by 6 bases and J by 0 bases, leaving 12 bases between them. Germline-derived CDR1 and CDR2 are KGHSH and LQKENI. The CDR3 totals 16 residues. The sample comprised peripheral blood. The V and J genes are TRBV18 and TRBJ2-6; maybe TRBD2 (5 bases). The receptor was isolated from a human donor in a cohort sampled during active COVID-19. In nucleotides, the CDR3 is TGTGCCAGCTCCCGAGGACTGCTCTCTGGGGCCAACGTCCTGACTTTC. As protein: CASSRGLLSGANVLTF.